This T cell receptor beta chain was captured in a study of T cell responses to AZD1222 COVID-19 vaccine. In regard to this clone: The antigen remains unidentified.

Study-wide results and caveats: Clonal diversity may have been underestimated, and the donors were mostly white British, with more females than males. Spike-specific TCRs gained breadth and depth after people received two AZD1222 doses. Baseline seropositives among AZD1222 recipients totaled only 5 or 6.

Losses at the gene ends were 1 base for V and 2 bases for J; bases not matched to a gene: 3. Germline CDR1 is LGHDT and CDR2 is YNNKEL (reference sequence). The CDR3 runs 16 residues. Produced via immunoSEQ multiplex PCR; TCRdb's table is partial and in-frame only. The sample carries some 100,000 clones, about 89% recorded once. The chain links TRBV3-1 (or the pseudogene TRBV3-2) to TRBJ2-1; 9 nucleotides agree with TRBD2. The sequence was obtained from an adult who received the AZD1222 COVID-19 vaccine. The sequenced sample was peripheral blood, obtained 28 days after the second AZD1222 dose. CDR3 loop: CASSQVGGGAYNEQFF. In nucleotides, the CDR3 is TGTGCCAGCAGCCAAGTAGGCGGGGGGGCCTACAATGAGCAGTTCTTC.